The sequence of this T cell receptor beta chain was determined in a study of control samples from healthy donors and cancer patients. This CDR3 is built from 18 residues. Germline CDR1 and CDR2: MNHEY and SMNVEV (reference sequence). Trimming at V came to 1 base and at J to 3 bases, leaving 10 bases not matched to a gene. Here immunoSEQ multiplex PCR was the method, and the copy in TCRdb shows in-frame clones only, minus some. The sample includes approximately 44,000 clones, about 75% of them seen just once. The V call is TRBV27, the J call TRBJ2-3; 10 nucleotides match TRBD2. The sequencing sample was made of formalin-fixed, paraffin-embedded tissue. This clonotype originated in a male donor with melanoma. In DNA form, the CDR3 reads TGTGCCAGCAGTTTATGGTCTAGCGGGAGCTCCGGGACAGATACGCAGTATTTT. Its translation is CASSLWSSGSSGTDTQYF.